This T cell receptor beta chain was found in a study of graft-versus-host responses after intestinal transplantation. This clone was seen more than once but under ten times. Method: immunoSEQ multiplex PCR; TCRdb's copy keeps in-frame clones and lacks some. The repertoire holds thousands of clones, with around a third as singletons. Germline CDR1 reads MNHNY; CDR2 reads SVGAGI (reference sequence). The CDR3 is 15 residues long. V was cut by 0 bases and J by 1 base, with 9 bases left in between. The source material was alloreactive CD4+ T cells from a mixed lymphocyte reaction culture, sampled before intestinal transplant. This sample's subset: CFSE-low proliferating T cells sorted from roughly six-day pre-transplant mixed lymphocyte reaction (GvH or HvG direction). The origin of this receptor is a human patient who received an intestinal transplant. This chain connects TRBV6-6 to TRBJ1-1; D not resolved. The CDR3 DNA sequence: TGTGCCAGCAGTTACTCGAGGGCGGAGAACACTGAAGCTTTCTTT. As protein: CASSYSRAENTEAFF.